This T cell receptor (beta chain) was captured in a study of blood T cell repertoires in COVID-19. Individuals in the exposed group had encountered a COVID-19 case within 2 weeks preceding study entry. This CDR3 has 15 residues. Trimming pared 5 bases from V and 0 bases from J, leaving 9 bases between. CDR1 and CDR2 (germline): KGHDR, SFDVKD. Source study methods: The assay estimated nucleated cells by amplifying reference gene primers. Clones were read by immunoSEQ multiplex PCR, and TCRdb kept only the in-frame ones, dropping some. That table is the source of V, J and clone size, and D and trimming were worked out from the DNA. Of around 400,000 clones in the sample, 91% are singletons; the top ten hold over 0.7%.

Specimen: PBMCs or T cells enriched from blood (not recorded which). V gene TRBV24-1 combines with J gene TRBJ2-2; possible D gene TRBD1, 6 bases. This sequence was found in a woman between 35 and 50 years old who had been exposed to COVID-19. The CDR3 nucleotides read TGTGCCACCAGTGGCCCAGGGGCGAACACCGGGGAGCTGTTTTTT. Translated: CATSGPGANTGELFF.